A selection of T cell receptor beta chains follows, all from one sample in a study of CD8+CD57+ T cells in acquired aplastic anemia. In TCRdb, the reads were re-called with MiXCR into one record per CDR3 protein. The sample records roughly 420,000 distinct CDR3 sequences, about 70% being singletons. The sequencing sample was made of sorted CD4+, CD8+, or CD8+CD57+ T cells (not recorded which) from PBMCs. The receptor set was obtained from a human donor in good health, serving as a control. CDR3s include the opening cysteine and the closing phenylalanine or tryptophan. Fields, in order: clone size, D gene, J gene, V gene, CDR3 protein, CDR3 DNA. D genes are given only for firm matches. The size entry is marked missing in some rows and otherwise reads once, few, many or a size class.

size: .
D: TRBD1
J: TRBJ1-1
V: TRBV7-6
CDR3: CASSQSDRENTSGFF
DNA: TGTGCCAGCAGCCAGTCAGACAGGGAGAACACTTCGGGCTTCTTT

size: .
D: .
J: TRBJ1-2
V: TRBV25-1
CDR3: CASGGGKSNYGYTF
DNA: TGTGCCAGCGGTGGAGGGAAGTCGAACTATGGCTACACCTTC

size: .
D: .
J: TRBJ2-7
V: TRBV5-1
CDR3: CASSFRAGMGRYEQYF
DNA: TGTGCCAGCAGCTTTCGTGCGGGAATGGGGCGGTACGAGCAGTACTTC

size: .
D: .
J: TRBJ2-5
V: TRBV7-2
CDR3: CASSFSQTGGGKETQYF
DNA: TGTGCCAGCAGCTTTTCGCAGACTGGGGGGGGCAAAGAGACCCAGTACTTC

size: .
D: .
J: TRBJ1-1
V: TRBV10-3
CDR3: CAISETVNTEAFF
DNA: TGTGCCATCAGTGAGACAGTGAACACTGAAGCTTTCTTT

size: .
D: .
J: TRBJ2-3
V: TRBV20-1
CDR3: CSATQGGYSYTQYF
DNA: TGCAGTGCTACTCAAGGGGGGTACTCATATACGCAGTATTTT

size: .
D: .
J: TRBJ1-1
V: TRBV5-1
CDR3: CASSTGCPTAFF
DNA: TGTGCCAGCAGTACAGGTTGCCCTACAGCTTTCTTT

size: .
D: .
J: TRBJ2-5
V: TRBV20-1
CDR3: CSARVADQPPQYF
DNA: TGCAGTGCTAGAGTGGCGGATCAGCCCCCCCAGTACTTC

size: .
D: .
J: TRBJ1-6
V: TRBV7-2
CDR3: CASSLARLNNSPLHF
DNA: TGTGCCAGCAGCTTAGCCCGCCTAAATAATTCACCCCTCCACTTT

size: .
D: .
J: TRBJ2-7
V: TRBV5-6
CDR3: CASSLRPEAFYEQYF
DNA: TGTGCCAGCAGCTTGCGACCCGAGGCGTTCTACGAGCAGTACTTC

size: few
D: .
J: TRBJ1-1
V: TRBV27
CDR3: CASEKGTEAFF
DNA: TGTGCCAGCGAGAAGGGGACTGAAGCTTTCTTT

size: many
D: .
J: TRBJ2-7
V: TRBV7-2
CDR3: CASSLARYEQYF
DNA: TGTGCCAGCAGCTTAGCCAGGTACGAGCAGTACTTC

size: .
D: .
J: TRBJ2-5
V: TRBV5-5
CDR3: CASSLSAGQETQYF
DNA: TGTGCCAGCAGCTTAAGCGCCGGGCAAGAGACCCAGTACTTC

size: .
D: .
J: TRBJ2-2
V: TRBV7-2
CDR3: CASGNRGGAPGELFF
DNA: TGTGCCAGCGGAAACAGGGGGGGTGCCCCCGGGGAGCTGTTTTTT

size: .
D: .
J: TRBJ2-6
V: TRBV7-2
CDR3: CTSTLGTAGANVLTF
DNA: TGTACCAGCACCCTAGGGACGGCTGGGGCCAACGTCCTGACTTTC

size: few
D: TRBD2
J: TRBJ2-7
V: TRBV9
CDR3: CASSASTSGSGNEQYF
DNA: TGTGCCAGCAGCGCCTCAACTAGCGGGAGTGGGAACGAGCAGTACTTC

size: .
D: TRBD1
J: TRBJ2-5
V: TRBV7-8
CDR3: CASRIRDRGETQYF
DNA: TGTGCCAGCAGGATCCGGGACAGGGGTGAGACCCAGTACTTC

size: .
D: .
J: TRBJ2-3
V: TRBV5-4
CDR3: CASSLAWGTDTQYF
DNA: TGTGCCAGCAGCTTGGCCTGGGGCACAGATACGCAGTATTTT

size: many
D: .
J: TRBJ2-3
V: TRBV3-1
CDR3: CASSQEPSTTDTQYF
DNA: TGTGCCAGCAGCCAAGAGCCCAGCACCACAGATACGCAGTATTTT

size: many
D: TRBD1
J: TRBJ1-5
V: TRBV6-5
CDR3: CASSHRGTGVPPQHF
DNA: TGTGCCAGCAGCCACCGGGGGACAGGGGTACCTCCCCAGCATTTT

size: many
D: .
J: TRBJ2-5
V: TRBV6-2/TRBV6-3
CDR3: CASMVWGGQETQYF
DNA: TGTGCCAGCATGGTGTGGGGGGGCCAGGAGACCCAGTACTTC

size: once
D: .
J: TRBJ2-2
V: TRBV7-2
CDR3: CASSWPGLEAFFGF
DNA: .

size: .
D: .
J: TRBJ2-3
V: TRBV2
CDR3: CASSVERQPGGYTDTQYF
DNA: TGTGCCAGCAGTGTGGAGAGGCAACCTGGGGGCTACACAGATACGCAGTATTTT

size: many
D: .
J: TRBJ2-7
V: TRBV5-8
CDR3: CASSLSRVRAYEQYF
DNA: TGTGCCAGCAGCTTGAGCCGGGTTAGAGCCTACGAGCAGTACTTC

size: .
D: TRBD2
J: TRBJ2-3
V: TRBV20-1
CDR3: CSARVVAGGTDTQYF
DNA: TGCAGTGCTAGAGTCGTAGCGGGGGGCACAGATACGCAGTATTTT

size: .
D: TRBD1
J: TRBJ2-5
V: TRBV29-1
CDR3: CSADREQETQYF
DNA: TGCAGCGCTGACAGGGAGCAAGAGACCCAGTACTTC

size: .
D: TRBD2
J: TRBJ2-1
V: TRBV5-1
CDR3: CASSLGGGGHNEQFF
DNA: TGCGCCAGCAGCTTGGGAGGCGGGGGGCACAATGAGCAGTTCTTC

size: .
D: .
J: TRBJ1-2
V: TRBV2
CDR3: CASSSNLSIYGYTF
DNA: TGTGCCAGCAGCTCGAACCTTAGTATCTATGGCTACACGTTC

size: few
D: .
J: TRBJ2-7
V: TRBV7-3
CDR3: CASSADSRNEQYF
DNA: TGTGCCAGCAGCGCTGACAGTAGGAACGAGCAGTACTTC

size: .
D: .
J: TRBJ1-5
V: TRBV7-2
CDR3: CASRLGRNQPQHF
DNA: TGTGCCAGCAGGTTGGGGAGGAATCAGCCCCAGCATTTT

size: many
D: TRBD2
J: TRBJ2-5
V: TRBV11-2
CDR3: CASSLGRLAGSQETQYF
DNA: TGTGCCAGCAGCTTAGGCCGACTAGCGGGGAGTCAAGAGACCCAGTACTTC

size: .
D: .
J: TRBJ1-5
V: TRBV7-2
CDR3: CASSLASGAQPQHF
DNA: TGTGCCAGCAGCTTAGCCTCAGGGGCCCAGCCCCAGCATTTT

size: .
D: .
J: TRBJ2-1
V: TRBV20-1
CDR3: CSARHSLVSGEQFF
DNA: TGCAGTGCTCGTCACTCCCTTGTATCGGGGGAGCAGTTCTTC

size: many
D: .
J: TRBJ1-4
V: TRBV2
CDR3: CASSFHEKLFF
DNA: TGTGCCAGCAGTTTCCATGAAAAACTGTTTTTT

size: .
D: .
J: TRBJ1-1
V: TRBV20-1
CDR3: CSALWGGQPHTEAFF
DNA: TGCAGTGCTCTATGGGGGGGGCAGCCCCACACTGAAGCTTTCTTT

size: .
D: .
J: TRBJ1-6
V: TRBV7-2
CDR3: CASSLHRATQIRSF
DNA: TGTGCCAGCAGCTTACACAGGGCGACACAGATACGCAGCTTT

size: .
D: .
J: TRBJ2-7
V: TRBV29-1
CDR3: CSFKYGTGPTYEQYF
DNA: TGCAGCTTCAAGTACGGAACAGGACCCACCTACGAGCAGTACTTC

size: .
D: .
J: TRBJ2-5
V: TRBV7-6
CDR3: CASSLASDTETQYF
DNA: TGTGCCAGCAGCTTAGCGTCGGACACAGAGACCCAGTACTTC

size: .
D: .
J: TRBJ1-2
V: TRBV10-3
CDR3: CASSESAPGKNYGYTF
DNA: TGTGCCAGCAGTGAATCCGCGCCGGGGAAGAACTATGGCTACACCTTC

size: .
D: TRBD2
J: TRBJ2-1
V: TRBV6-2/TRBV6-3
CDR3: CASSYGPRGGPANKQFF
DNA: TGTGCCAGCAGTTACGGTCCGCGGGGGGGGCCCGCGAATAAGCAGTTCTTC